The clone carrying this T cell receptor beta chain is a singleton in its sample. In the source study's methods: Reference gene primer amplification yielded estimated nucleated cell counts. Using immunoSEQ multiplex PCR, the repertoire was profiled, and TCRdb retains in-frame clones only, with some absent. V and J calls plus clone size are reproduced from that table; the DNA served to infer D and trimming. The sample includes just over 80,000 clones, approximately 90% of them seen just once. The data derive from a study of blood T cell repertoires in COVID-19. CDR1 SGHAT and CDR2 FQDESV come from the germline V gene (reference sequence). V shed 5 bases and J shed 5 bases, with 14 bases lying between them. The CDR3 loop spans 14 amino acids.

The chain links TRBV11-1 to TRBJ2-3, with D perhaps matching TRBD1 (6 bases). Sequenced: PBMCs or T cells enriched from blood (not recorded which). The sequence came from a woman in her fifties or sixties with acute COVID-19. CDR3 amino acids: CASSTDRMGDTQYF. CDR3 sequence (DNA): TGTGCCAGCAGCACGGACAGAATGGGAGATACGCAGTATTTT.